This entry features one T cell receptor (beta chain) sequence. What it binds is unknown. Germline-derived CDR1 and CDR2 are MNHEY and SMNVEV (reference sequence). This CDR3 contains 17 residues. V was clipped by 5 bases and J by 0 bases, with 19 bases between them. This record comes from a study of cytotoxic CD8 clonotypes in ibrutinib-treated CLL. Study results and limitations: There were few public clonotypes, and on treatment they contracted or stayed stable. Clonality, elevated at ibrutinib response, dropped back toward baseline at progression.

The protocol was immunoSEQ multiplex PCR, while the TCRdb copy is restricted to in-frame clones and leaves out a portion. The table records roughly 150,000 clones, approximately 80% of them present only once. Here the sequenced sample was PBMCs, taken after 24 months of ibrutinib treatment. The TCR was taken from a human donor with chronic lymphocytic leukemia. This rearrangement joins TRBV27 to TRBJ1-1; D remains unclear. Written as DNA, the CDR3 is TGTGCCAGCAGTCTCCGAGTTAGTGCGGGTATGAACACTGAAGCTTTCTTT. Translating gives CASSLRVSAGMNTEAFF.